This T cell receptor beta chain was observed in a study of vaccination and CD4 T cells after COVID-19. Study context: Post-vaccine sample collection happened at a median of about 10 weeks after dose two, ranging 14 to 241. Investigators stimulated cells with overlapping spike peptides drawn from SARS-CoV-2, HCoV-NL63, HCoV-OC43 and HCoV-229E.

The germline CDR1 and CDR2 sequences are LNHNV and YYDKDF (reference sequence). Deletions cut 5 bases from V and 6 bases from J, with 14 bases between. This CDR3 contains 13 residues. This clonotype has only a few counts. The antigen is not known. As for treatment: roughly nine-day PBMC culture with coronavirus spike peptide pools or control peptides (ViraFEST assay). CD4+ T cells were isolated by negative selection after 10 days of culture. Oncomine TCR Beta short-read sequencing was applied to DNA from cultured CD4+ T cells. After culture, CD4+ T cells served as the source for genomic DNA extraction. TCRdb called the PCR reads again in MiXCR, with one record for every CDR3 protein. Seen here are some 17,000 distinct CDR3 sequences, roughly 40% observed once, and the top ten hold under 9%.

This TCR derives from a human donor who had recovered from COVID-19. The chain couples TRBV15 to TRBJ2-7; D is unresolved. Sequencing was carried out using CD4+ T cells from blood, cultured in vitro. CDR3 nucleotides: TGTGCCACCAGCTCTAGAGTCCAGTTCGAGCAGTACTTC. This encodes CATSSRVQFEQYF.